The following is a TCR beta chain sequence with its context. The data derive from a study of identical twins. One entry per CDR3 protein, called by TCRdb with MiXCR from the 5' RACE reads. The sample consists of about 690,000 distinct CDR3 sequences, 6.1% of them appearing once. The CDR3 has 14 amino acids. The germline V gene encodes CDR1 LGHDT and CDR2 YNNKEL (reference sequence). V gave up 3 bases and J gave up 5 bases, with 13 bases separating them. This chain uses TRBV3-1 with TRBJ2-5, with D perhaps TRBD2 (6 bases). The sequenced material came from naive T cells sorted from blood. The clonotype originates from a man aged 18 to 30 in good health. The CDR3, as DNA: TGTGCCAGCAGCCAGGTAGCGGTTAGGGAGACCCAGTACTTC. It yields the protein CASSQVAVRETQYF.